This T cell receptor (beta chain) is drawn from a study of blood T cells in healthy people across ages (dated by TCRdb to about 2015). Study-wide context: In model experiments, roughly one uniquely barcoded TCR beta cDNA molecule per two T cells was captured by template switching. The donors were divided into four age groups: young (average around 17 years), middle-aged (almost 40), aged (approximately 62) and long-lived (roughly 82). Age-related changes in TCR beta repertoire diversity were measured in the study by deep sequencing normalized with unique cDNA molecular identifiers. The study analyzed two additional independent replicas of 1 million unique cDNA reads from the same blood draw for two donors, one aged 18 to 29 and one aged 80 or older. To avoid experimental bias, donors of different ages were distributed randomly across sequencing lanes.

Study-wide findings and limitations: The percentage of naive T cells measured by flow cytometry correlated strongly with observed TCR beta diversity. Since profiling was done on bulk unsorted PBMCs, naive and antigen-experienced compartments could not be conclusively compared. Estimates of total diversity based on one million sequenced T cells were regarded as lower bounds and as underestimates. The CMV infection status of donors was not known, potentially confounding age-related changes in expanded clonotypes. Observed TCR beta diversity per million T cells fell roughly linearly with age, and a significant reduction was already apparent by age about 38. The long-lived group showed more naive CD4+ T cells, fewer expanded clones and increased TCR diversity than the aged group, suggesting age selection.

In regard to this clonotype: This clone's antigen is unknown. No much larger clone exists at a distance of one base, and base qualities are not known.

The CDR3 goes from the cysteine to the phenylalanine over 14 residues. Just the 42-base CDR3 DNA is kept, in frame starting at base 1. Trimming takes 3 bases from V and 4 bases from J, and the germline ends sit 12 bases apart. CDR1 and CDR2, per the germline V gene, are ENHRY and SYGVKD. Library generation was performed with 5' RACE. The reads were generated on an Illumina HiSeq 2500. A second PCR of about 6 to 12 cycles was run with a J-beta primer mix and a sample-barcoded 5' primer. Each TCR beta cDNA molecule received a unique molecular identifier from a template-switch 5' adaptor carrying 12 random nucleotides. Each sample yielded at least 2.5 million CDR3-containing paired-end reads. First-strand cDNA was synthesized from all RNA with the Mint cDNA synthesis kit, primed by a TRBC-specific oligonucleotide. After uracil-DNA glycosylase treatment, a first 18-cycle PCR used universal primers M1SS and BC2_uni_R on all cDNA. As for the original processing: For normalization, 1 million high-quality reads were randomly selected from each sample, with every read carrying a distinct molecular identifier. Instead of being binned into consensus sequences, reads with shared molecular identifiers were discarded. MiTCR, with a Q25 quality threshold and the strictest error-elimination algorithm, was used for CDR3 identification, clonotype clustering and error correction. A nonparametric unseen species model with Euler transformation was used to estimate a lower bound on total TCR beta diversity. The raw public reads went through TCRdb reprocessing: fastp at Q25, MiXCR clone calling, in-frame beta chains kept. Rows with a matching CDR3 protein are joined into one entry that keeps the most common DNA and genes. In this record, the V and J calls reflect TCRdb's handling and not the investigators' own analysis. The sample table shows under 1 million distinct CDR3 sequences, and 40% to 50% are seen once. About 19% of the sample comes from the top ten.

The donors were 40 or so Caucasian individuals from Russia, aged roughly 6 to 100 years, who were systemically healthy. Each donor gave ten milliliters of peripheral blood, drawn into EDTA-treated Vacutainer tubes. Ficoll-Paque density-gradient centrifugation was used to isolate PBMCs, with at least 7 million per sample. Trizol reagent was used to extract total RNA from the PBMCs, yielding at least 5.5 micrograms per sample. Naive CD45RAhigh/CD27high T cell percentages were measured by flow cytometry on a PBMC aliquot from every donor. Sequencing input: blood. The clonotype comes from a man in his 60s in good health. This chain is built from TRBV10-3 and TRBJ2-5; there is no confident call for the D gene. CDR3 loop: CAISEGPVGETQYF. The nucleotide sequence reads TGTGCCATCAGTGAAGGACCCGTCGGAGAGACCCAGTACTTC.